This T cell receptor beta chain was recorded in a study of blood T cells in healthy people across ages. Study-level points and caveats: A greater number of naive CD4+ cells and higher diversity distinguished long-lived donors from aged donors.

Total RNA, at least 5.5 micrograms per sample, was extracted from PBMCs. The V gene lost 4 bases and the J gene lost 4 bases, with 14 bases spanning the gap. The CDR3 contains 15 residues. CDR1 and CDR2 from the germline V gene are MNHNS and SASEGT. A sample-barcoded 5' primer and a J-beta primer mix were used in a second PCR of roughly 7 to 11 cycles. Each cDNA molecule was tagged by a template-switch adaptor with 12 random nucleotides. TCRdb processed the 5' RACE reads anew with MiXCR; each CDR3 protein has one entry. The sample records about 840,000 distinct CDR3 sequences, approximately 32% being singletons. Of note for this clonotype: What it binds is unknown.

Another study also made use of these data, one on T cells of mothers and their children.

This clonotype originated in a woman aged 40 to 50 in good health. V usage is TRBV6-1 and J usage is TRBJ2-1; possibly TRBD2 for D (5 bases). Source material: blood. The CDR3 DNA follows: TGTGCCAGCAGTGGAGTGGGAGTCGGATACAATGAGCAGTTCTTC. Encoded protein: CASSGVGVGYNEQFF.